A selection of T cell receptor beta chains follows, all from one sample in a study of T cell responses to AZD1222 COVID-19 vaccine. Generated by immunoSEQ multiplex PCR, the TCRdb table keeps only in-frame clones and is missing some. The sample yields about 130,000 clones, 80% to 95% seen once. The material sequenced was peripheral blood, taken on day 0 of AZD1222 vaccination. These receptors were collected from an adult in good health. Each CDR3 is given with its conserved first and last residue. Each record gives: D gene, J gene, clone size, V gene, CDR3 DNA, CDR3 protein. A D gene is named only where the DNA matches it firmly. Expanded clones get a size class; other rows say once, few or many, or leave the size out.

.	TRBJ1-4	.	TRBV28	TGTGCCAGCAGTTCTCACGGGGGCCTAATGAAAAAACTGTTTTTT	CASSSHGGLMKKLFF
.	TRBJ1-4	.	TRBV7-9	TGTGCCAGCAGCTTAGATTTAGGGGAGGACGAAAAACTGTTTTTT	CASSLDLGEDEKLFF
.	TRBJ2-2	.	TRBV15	TGTGCCACCAGCAGAGATCGGACTACCTCAACCGGGGAGCTGTTTTTT	CATSRDRTTSTGELFF
.	TRBJ2-5	.	TRBV5-4	TGTGCCAGCAGCTTTAGCGGACGCCCAGGAACCCAGTACTTC	CASSFSGRPGTQYF
.	TRBJ2-2	.	TRBV5-1	TGCGCCAGCAGCCTGGCCGACACCGGGGAGCTGTTTTTT	CASSLADTGELFF
.	TRBJ2-5	.	TRBV6-5	TGTGCCAGCAGTAACTCTTTTGGTAGGGAGACCCAGTACTTC	CASSNSFGRETQYF
.	TRBJ2-3	once	TRBV3-1/TRBV3-2	TGTGCCAGCAGCCAAGATCCCCGGGACCAATACACAGATACGCAGTATTTT	CASSQDPRDQYTDTQYF
.	TRBJ2-2	.	TRBV5-5	TGTGCCAGCAGCCGCACGTTCACAGAGAACACCGGGGAGCTGTTTTTT	CASSRTFTENTGELFF
TRBD2	TRBJ2-3	.	TRBV5-1	TGCGCCAGCAGCTACTTGCGGGAGGGCCGTGATACGCAGTATTTT	CASSYLREGRDTQYF
.	TRBJ2-3	.	TRBV29-1	TGCAGCGTTGAAGTTGCAGGCACAGATACGCAGTATTTT	CSVEVAGTDTQYF
.	TRBJ1-2	.	TRBV9	TGTGCCAGCAGCGTAGCTGGACAGTTTAACTATGGCTACACCTTC	CASSVAGQFNYGYTF
.	TRBJ1-5	.	TRBV7-2	TGTGCCAGCAGCTCGGACAGAGTCAATCAGCCCCAGCATTTT	CASSSDRVNQPQHF
TRBD2	TRBJ2-5	.	TRBV9	TGTGCCAGCAGCGTAGGTACTAGCGGGAGCGTAGAGACCCAGTACTTC	CASSVGTSGSVETQYF
TRBD2	TRBJ2-3	.	TRBV4-1	TGCGCCAGCAGCCAGGGGATAGCGGGAGGGCCGATAGATACGCAGTATTTT	CASSQGIAGGPIDTQYF
TRBD1	TRBJ1-3	.	TRBV11-2	TGTGCCAGCAGCCCCCCCGGGACAGTCTCTGGAAACACCATATATTTT	CASSPPGTVSGNTIYF
.	TRBJ1-5	.	TRBV19	TGTGCCAGTAGTGGGACCGAGGGCCATAGCAATCAGCCCCAGCATTTT	CASSGTEGHSNQPQHF
.	TRBJ2-5	.	TRBV7-2	TGTGCCAGCAGCATGGCTCCAGGAACGAAAGAGACCCAGTACTTC	CASSMAPGTKETQYF
.	TRBJ1-3	.	TRBV30	TGTGCCTTGGACCTCTCTGGAAACACCATATATTTT	CALDLSGNTIYF
.	TRBJ1-3	.	TRBV7-2	TGTGCCAGCAGCTTCCGGAGCTCTGGAAACACCATATATTTT	CASSFRSSGNTIYF
TRBD1	TRBJ1-2	.	TRBV30	TGTGCCTGGAGGCGCCGGGACAGGGGGTCGAGGTATGGCTACACCTTC	CAWRRRDRGSRYGYTF
.	TRBJ1-1	.	TRBV20-1	TGCAGTGCTAGACCCCCAGCTGAAGCTTTCTTT	CSARPPAEAFF
TRBD2	TRBJ2-3	.	TRBV5-1	TGCGCCAGCAGCTTGGGGGCAGCGGGGGCAGATACGCAGTATTTT	CASSLGAAGADTQYF
.	TRBJ1-1	.	TRBV19	TGTGCCAGTAGTAGGCAGGATACTGTGAACACTGAAGCTTTCTTT	CASSRQDTVNTEAFF
.	TRBJ1-1	once	TRBV28	TGTGCCAGCAGAACATGGGGGACGCGAAACACTGAAGCTTTCTTT	CASRTWGTRNTEAFF
.	TRBJ2-7	.	TRBV7-9	TGTGCCAGCAGCTTAGGCGCTGGTTACGAGCAGTACTTC	CASSLGAGYEQYF
.	TRBJ1-1	.	TRBV12-5	TGTGCTAGTGGTTATCGTCCCGAGGCCACTGAAGCTTTCTTT	CASGYRPEATEAFF
.	TRBJ2-2	.	TRBV12-5	TGTGCTAGTGGTTTGGTATTGGCGGGCGGCGGGGAGCTGTTTTTT	CASGLVLAGGGELFF
.	TRBJ2-3	.	TRBV6-5	TGTGCCAGCATTAGGACCCGGCCGCCAGATACGCAGTATTTT	CASIRTRPPDTQYF
.	TRBJ1-1	.	TRBV9	TGTGCCAGCAGCGTAGTAGGGCGGGGTAACACTGAAGCTTTCTTT	CASSVVGRGNTEAFF
.	TRBJ1-1	once	TRBV2	TGTGCCAGCAGTGATCGGGGCCGAGATGTAGCTTTCTTT	CASSDRGRDVAFF
TRBD1	TRBJ2-3	once	TRBV28	TGTGCCAGCAGTTTAAGCCGGGACAGCAAGAGCACAGATACGCAGTATTTT	CASSLSRDSKSTDTQYF
TRBD1	TRBJ1-1	once	TRBV11-3	TGTGCCAGCAGCCCCGGGACAGGGCCCAGCAACACTGAAGCTTTCTTT	CASSPGTGPSNTEAFF
TRBD1	TRBJ1-2	.	TRBV28	TGTGCCAGCAGTCGTACCGGGACAGGGGAGTATGGCTACACCTTC	CASSRTGTGEYGYTF
.	TRBJ1-6	.	TRBV6-2/TRBV6-3	TGTGCCAGCAGTTACTCGTCTATTAGGCAGAGAAATTCACCCCTCCACTTT	CASSYSSIRQRNSPLHF
.	TRBJ1-1	.	TRBV13	TGTGCCAGCAGCCCATACGCCAGGGCCGACACTGAAGCTTTCTTT	CASSPYARADTEAFF
.	TRBJ1-6	.	TRBV6-5	TGTGCCAGCAGTTACTCTTCCGGAACTCGTGGTTCACCCCTCCACTTT	CASSYSSGTRGSPLHF
.	TRBJ2-7	.	TRBV28	TGTGCCAGCAGTTTTTCAGGGTCGGACGAGCAGTACTTC	CASSFSGSDEQYF
.	TRBJ1-5	.	TRBV7-8	TGTGCCAGCAGCTTCAGGGCGGGCCAGCCCCAGCATTTT	CASSFRAGQPQHF
.	TRBJ1-3	.	TRBV2	TGTGCCAGCAGTGAAGCGCCCGGGCGGGGAGGAAACACCATATATTTT	CASSEAPGRGGNTIYF
.	TRBJ1-6	.	TRBV19	TGTGCCAGTAGCCTTGGACGTGGGGCTCCAAGCTCCTATAATTCACCCCTCCACTTT	CASSLGRGAPSSYNSPLHF
.	TRBJ2-3	.	TRBV2	TGTGCCAGCACCGGGGGAACGGATACGCAGTATTTT	CASTGGTDTQYF
.	TRBJ1-1	.	TRBV29-1	TGCAGCGTTGTGAGGGGGTCCACTGAAGCTTTCTTT	CSVVRGSTEAFF
.	TRBJ1-2	.	TRBV25-1	TGTGCCAGCAGTTTAGCCGGGACCAGAGGCTACACCTTC	CASSLAGTRGYTF
TRBD1	TRBJ1-5	.	TRBV6-5	TGTGCCAGCAGTTCGACAGGGAATCAGCCCCAGCATTTT	CASSSTGNQPQHF
.	TRBJ1-1	.	TRBV12-3/TRBV12-4	TGTGCCAGCAGCCCGGACACTAACACTGAAGCTTTCTTT	CASSPDTNTEAFF
.	TRBJ2-1	.	TRBV21-1	TGTGCCAGCAGCATTAAGGGACTAGCTAACCGGGGTGAGCAGTTCTTC	CASSIKGLANRGEQFF
.	TRBJ1-1	once	TRBV5-1	TGCGCCAGCAGCCTCGGAGGGAACACTGAAGCTTTCTTT	CASSLGGNTEAFF
TRBD2	TRBJ2-7	many	TRBV6-2/TRBV6-3	TGTGCCAGCAGTTACTCGGCTAGCGGGAGCAGCGAGCAGTACTTC	CASSYSASGSSEQYF
.	TRBJ1-2	.	TRBV6-2/TRBV6-3	TGTGCCAGCAGTTTGTACGGGAACTATGGCTACACCTTC	CASSLYGNYGYTF
.	TRBJ1-2	.	TRBV6-5	TGTGCCAGCAGAGCGGGACATTCGGGCTTTTATGGCTACACCTTC	CASRAGHSGFYGYTF
.	TRBJ1-3	.	TRBV28	TGTGCCAGCAGTACTGGGGACATTTCTGGAAACACCATATATTTT	CASSTGDISGNTIYF
TRBD2	TRBJ2-1	.	TRBV7-2	TGTGCCAGCAGTTGGGGGAGGGCCGCTGATGAGCAGTTCTTC	CASSWGRAADEQFF
TRBD1	TRBJ1-2	.	TRBV5-4	TGTGCCAGCAGTAACCCCGGGACAGGGGCTTCCTATGGCTACACCTTC	CASSNPGTGASYGYTF
.	TRBJ1-2	.	TRBV21-1	TGTGCCAGCAGCAAAGTTAGGGTTTCTTACCGCCGGGGGAATGGCTACACCTTC	CASSKVRVSYRRGNGYTF